A selection of T cell receptor beta chains follows, all from one sample in a study of shared clonotypes between healthy human individuals. The repertoire was sequenced with immunoSEQ multiplex PCR; TCRdb's copy has only in-frame clones and lacks some. The sample yields some 600,000 clones, around 96% seen once. Sequencing used naive CD8+ T cells sorted from blood. The origin of the receptors is a woman in her twenties or thirties in good health. CDR3s include the opening cysteine and the closing phenylalanine or tryptophan. D genes are given only for firm matches. A row's size may be missing; if present it is once, few, many or a size class.

v_gene: TRBV27
d_gene: .
len: 15
j_gene: TRBJ2-3
abundance: .
CDR3aa: CASSFSRQGEDTQYF
CDR3nt: TGTGCCAGCAGTTTCTCCCGGCAGGGAGAAGATACGCAGTATTTT

v_gene: TRBV4-1
d_gene: .
len: 12
j_gene: TRBJ2-7
abundance: .
CDR3aa: CASSRNSYEQYF
CDR3nt: TGCGCCAGCAGTCGCAACTCCTACGAGCAGTACTTC

v_gene: TRBV7-9
d_gene: .
len: 15
j_gene: TRBJ2-1
abundance: .
CDR3aa: CASSLPLDPGNEQFF
CDR3nt: TGTGCCAGCAGCTTACCCTTGGACCCGGGCAATGAGCAGTTCTTC

v_gene: TRBV28
d_gene: .
len: 15
j_gene: TRBJ2-5
abundance: .
CDR3aa: CASSSSSGLGETQYF
CDR3nt: TGTGCCAGCAGTTCTTCCAGCGGCCTGGGGGAGACCCAGTACTTC

v_gene: TRBV4-1
d_gene: .
len: 14
j_gene: TRBJ2-7
abundance: .
CDR3aa: CASSFGTGPYEQYF
CDR3nt: TGCGCCAGCAGCTTCGGGACCGGGCCCTACGAGCAGTACTTC

v_gene: TRBV30
d_gene: .
len: 13
j_gene: TRBJ1-4
abundance: few
CDR3aa: CASSGEGGEKLFF
CDR3nt: TGTGCCTCGTCTGGGGAGGGCGGTGAAAAACTGTTTTTT

v_gene: TRBV4-2
d_gene: .
len: 15
j_gene: TRBJ2-1
abundance: .
CDR3aa: CASSPLRALRNEQFF
CDR3nt: TGTGCCAGCAGCCCCCTCCGGGCCCTGCGCAATGAGCAGTTCTTC

v_gene: TRBV30
d_gene: .
len: 15
j_gene: TRBJ1-2
abundance: .
CDR3aa: CAWSKKDRANYGYTF
CDR3nt: TGTGCCTGGAGTAAAAAAGACCGTGCCAACTATGGCTACACCTTC

v_gene: TRBV10-2
d_gene: .
len: 15
j_gene: TRBJ2-7
abundance: .
CDR3aa: CASSEWREWPYEQYF
CDR3nt: TGCGCCAGCAGTGAATGGAGGGAGTGGCCCTACGAGCAGTACTTC

v_gene: TRBV19
d_gene: TRBD1
len: 14
j_gene: TRBJ1-1
abundance: .
CDR3aa: CASRPGQGDTEAFF
CDR3nt: TGTGCCAGTAGACCGGGACAGGGCGACACTGAAGCTTTCTTT

v_gene: TRBV6-5
d_gene: TRBD2
len: 11
j_gene: TRBJ2-1
abundance: .
CDR3aa: CASTGGNEQFF
CDR3nt: TGTGCCAGCACGGGGGGCAATGAGCAGTTCTTC

v_gene: TRBV28
d_gene: .
len: 14
j_gene: TRBJ2-2
abundance: .
CDR3aa: CASSLSQGSRELFF
CDR3nt: TGTGCCAGCAGTTTATCCCAGGGTAGCCGGGAGCTGTTTTTT

v_gene: TRBV27
d_gene: .
len: 13
j_gene: TRBJ2-5
abundance: .
CDR3aa: CATCTTTGETQYF
CDR3nt: TGTGCCACCTGCACCACCACAGGAGAGACCCAGTACTTC

v_gene: TRBV27
d_gene: TRBD2
len: 15
j_gene: TRBJ2-7
abundance: once
CDR3aa: CASSPLAGEVLEQYF
CDR3nt: TGTGCCAGCAGTCCCTTAGCGGGAGAGGTCTTGGAGCAGTACTTC

v_gene: TRBV7-9
d_gene: .
len: 16
j_gene: TRBJ2-3
abundance: .
CDR3aa: CASSLVRATSTDTQYF
CDR3nt: TGTGCCAGCAGCTTAGTTCGAGCGACTAGCACAGATACGCAGTATTTT

v_gene: TRBV28
d_gene: TRBD1
len: 16
j_gene: TRBJ2-5
abundance: .
CDR3aa: CASRPARQGLGETQYF
CDR3nt: TGTGCCAGCAGACCGGCTCGACAGGGTCTGGGGGAGACCCAGTACTTC

v_gene: TRBV7-3
d_gene: .
len: 17
j_gene: TRBJ2-3
abundance: .
CDR3aa: CASSAITRDSDTDTQYF
CDR3nt: TGTGCCAGCAGCGCCATAACCCGGGACTCAGACACAGATACGCAGTATTTT

v_gene: TRBV19
d_gene: TRBD2
len: 16
j_gene: TRBJ2-1
abundance: .
CDR3aa: CASSIEAGASSNEQFF
CDR3nt: TGTGCCAGTAGTATAGAGGCGGGAGCCTCCTCCAATGAGCAGTTCTTC

v_gene: TRBV28
d_gene: .
len: 12
j_gene: TRBJ2-7
abundance: .
CDR3aa: CASSSQGVEQYF
CDR3nt: TGTGCCAGCAGTTCTCAGGGTGTCGAGCAGTACTTC

v_gene: TRBV25-1
d_gene: .
len: 11
j_gene: TRBJ2-7
abundance: .
CDR3aa: CASSDPREQYF
CDR3nt: TGTGCCAGCAGTGATCCTCGTGAGCAGTACTTC

v_gene: TRBV5-6
d_gene: .
len: 14
j_gene: TRBJ2-7
abundance: .
CDR3aa: CASSLAVHRAEQYF
CDR3nt: TGTGCCAGCAGCTTGGCTGTTCACCGGGCCGAGCAGTACTTC

v_gene: TRBV11-1
d_gene: .
len: 13
j_gene: TRBJ1-2
abundance: .
CDR3aa: CASSLGAHYGYTF
CDR3nt: TGTGCCAGCAGCTTAGGGGCTCACTATGGCTACACCTTC

v_gene: TRBV19
d_gene: .
len: 14
j_gene: TRBJ2-7
abundance: .
CDR3aa: CASSIPHRVYEQYF
CDR3nt: TGTGCCAGTAGTATTCCCCACCGAGTCTACGAGCAGTACTTC

v_gene: TRBV2
d_gene: .
len: 15
j_gene: TRBJ1-1
abundance: .
CDR3aa: CASSEAWGLGTEAFF
CDR3nt: TGTGCCAGCAGTGAAGCGTGGGGCTTGGGGACTGAAGCTTTCTTT

v_gene: TRBV19
d_gene: .
len: 16
j_gene: TRBJ1-5
abundance: .
CDR3aa: CASSIGAGTINQPQHF
CDR3nt: TGTGCCAGTAGTATAGGCGCAGGGACTATCAATCAGCCCCAGCATTTT

v_gene: TRBV23-1
d_gene: .
len: 13
j_gene: TRBJ2-7
abundance: .
CDR3aa: CAGPGRGTYEQYF
CDR3nt: TGCGCCGGACCAGGCAGGGGTACCTACGAGCAGTACTTC

v_gene: TRBV19
d_gene: .
len: 14
j_gene: TRBJ1-1
abundance: .
CDR3aa: CASSRRTVNTEAFF
CDR3nt: TGTGCCAGTAGTAGAAGGACAGTGAACACTGAAGCTTTCTTT

v_gene: TRBV6-5
d_gene: TRBD2
len: 14
j_gene: TRBJ2-7
abundance: .
CDR3aa: CASSKTSGVYEQYF
CDR3nt: TGTGCCAGCAGTAAGACTAGCGGGGTGTACGAGCAGTACTTC

v_gene: TRBV2
d_gene: TRBD2
len: 13
j_gene: TRBJ2-2
abundance: .
CDR3aa: CASSEVAGGELFF
CDR3nt: TGTGCCAGCAGTGAAGTAGCGGGAGGAGAGCTGTTTTTT

v_gene: TRBV5-4
d_gene: .
len: 13
j_gene: TRBJ1-3
abundance: .
CDR3aa: CASSLGQGNTIYF
CDR3nt: TGTGCCAGCAGCTTAGGACAGGGAAACACCATATATTTT

v_gene: TRBV5-4
d_gene: .
len: 13
j_gene: TRBJ2-6
abundance: .
CDR3aa: CASSPGGANVLTF
CDR3nt: TGTGCCAGCAGCCCCGGGGGGGCCAACGTCCTGACTTTC

v_gene: TRBV13
d_gene: TRBD2
len: 15
j_gene: TRBJ2-3
abundance: .
CDR3aa: CASSTTGTSIDTQYF
CDR3nt: TGTGCCAGCAGCACCACCGGGACTAGTATCGATACGCAGTATTTT

v_gene: TRBV5-8
d_gene: .
len: 15
j_gene: TRBJ2-3
abundance: .
CDR3aa: CASSPGLGGSDTQYF
CDR3nt: TGTGCCAGCAGCCCGGGGTTGGGGGGTTCTGATACGCAGTATTTT

v_gene: TRBV27
d_gene: .
len: 16
j_gene: TRBJ2-2
abundance: .
CDR3aa: CASSPSTTPATGELFF
CDR3nt: TGTGCCAGCAGTCCCTCGACTACTCCGGCCACCGGGGAGCTGTTTTTT

v_gene: TRBV28
d_gene: .
len: 17
j_gene: TRBJ2-2
abundance: .
CDR3aa: CASSKDPDSYNTGELFF
CDR3nt: TGTGCCAGCAGCAAAGACCCGGACAGCTATAACACCGGGGAGCTGTTTTTT

v_gene: TRBV7-7
d_gene: .
len: 16
j_gene: TRBJ2-2
abundance: .
CDR3aa: CASSKSGGPNTGELFF
CDR3nt: TGTGCCAGCAGCAAAAGTGGCGGGCCGAACACCGGGGAGCTGTTTTTT

v_gene: TRBV27
d_gene: .
len: 12
j_gene: TRBJ2-1
abundance: .
CDR3aa: CASSNPGGEQFF
CDR3nt: TGTGCCAGCAGCAATCCCGGGGGTGAGCAGTTCTTC

v_gene: TRBV7-9
d_gene: .
len: 13
j_gene: TRBJ2-7
abundance: .
CDR3aa: CASSKDRFYEQYF
CDR3nt: TGTGCCAGCAGCAAGGACAGATTCTACGAGCAGTACTTC

v_gene: TRBV19
d_gene: .
len: 14
j_gene: TRBJ2-1
abundance: .
CDR3aa: CASSNPLGNNEQFF
CDR3nt: TGTGCCAGTAGTAACCCACTAGGAAACAATGAGCAGTTCTTC

v_gene: TRBV27
d_gene: .
len: 15
j_gene: TRBJ1-2
abundance: .
CDR3aa: CASSPRDGNVYGYTF
CDR3nt: TGTGCCAGCAGTCCGCGGGACGGGAACGTTTATGGCTACACCTTC

v_gene: TRBV7-9
d_gene: .
len: 12
j_gene: TRBJ2-7
abundance: .
CDR3aa: CASRGLRDEQYF
CDR3nt: TGTGCCAGCCGGGGCCTTAGGGACGAGCAGTACTTC

v_gene: TRBV28
d_gene: TRBD1
len: 13
j_gene: TRBJ2-1
abundance: .
CDR3aa: CASSFILSGGEFF
CDR3nt: TGTGCCAGCAGTTTCATTTTGTCAGGGGGTGAGTTCTTC

v_gene: TRBV27
d_gene: .
len: 16
j_gene: TRBJ2-7
abundance: .
CDR3aa: CASIPSLGALHYEQYF
CDR3nt: TGTGCCAGCATCCCCTCTTTGGGGGCCCTCCATTACGAGCAGTACTTC

v_gene: TRBV7-8
d_gene: TRBD1
len: 15
j_gene: TRBJ2-7
abundance: .
CDR3aa: CASSSRQGRLYEQYF
CDR3nt: TGTGCCAGCAGCTCACGACAGGGGCGACTCTACGAGCAGTACTTC

v_gene: TRBV7-9
d_gene: .
len: 13
j_gene: TRBJ2-7
abundance: .
CDR3aa: CASSSVETYEQYF
CDR3nt: TGTGCCAGCAGCTCCGTGGAAACCTACGAGCAGTACTTC

v_gene: TRBV7-9
d_gene: TRBD1
len: 14
j_gene: TRBJ2-1
abundance: once
CDR3aa: CASSPRTGVNEQFF
CDR3nt: TGTGCCAGCAGCCCCCGGACAGGGGTGAATGAGCAGTTCTTC

v_gene: TRBV14
d_gene: .
len: 15
j_gene: TRBJ2-7
abundance: .
CDR3aa: CASSQGPGVVYEQYF
CDR3nt: TGTGCCAGCAGCCAAGGGCCAGGGGTTGTCTACGAGCAGTACTTC

v_gene: TRBV28
d_gene: .
len: 12
j_gene: TRBJ2-1
abundance: .
CDR3aa: CASSTDGNEQFF
CDR3nt: TGTGCCAGCAGCACCGATGGTAATGAGCAGTTCTTC

v_gene: TRBV27
d_gene: TRBD2
len: 15
j_gene: TRBJ2-1
abundance: .
CDR3aa: CASSPGTSGRNEQFF
CDR3nt: TGTGCCAGCAGTCCTGGGACTAGCGGGAGAAATGAGCAGTTCTTC

v_gene: TRBV28
d_gene: .
len: 13
j_gene: TRBJ2-7
abundance: .
CDR3aa: CASRPNRSGEQYF
CDR3nt: TGTGCCAGCAGACCAAACAGGTCGGGGGAGCAGTACTTC

v_gene: TRBV19
d_gene: TRBD1
len: 18
j_gene: TRBJ2-7
abundance: .
CDR3aa: CASRGTGTGSLLTYEQYF
CDR3nt: TGTGCCAGTAGGGGGACCGGGACAGGGTCCCTACTTACCTACGAGCAGTACTTC

v_gene: TRBV5-5
d_gene: .
len: 14
j_gene: TRBJ2-7
abundance: .
CDR3aa: CASSPRGDTYEQYF
CDR3nt: TGTGCCAGCAGCCCTAGGGGGGACACCTACGAGCAGTACTTC

v_gene: TRBV28
d_gene: TRBD2
len: 14
j_gene: TRBJ2-1
abundance: .
CDR3aa: CASGTSGIVNEQFF
CDR3nt: TGTGCCAGCGGGACTAGCGGGATTGTTAATGAGCAGTTCTTC

v_gene: TRBV10-1
d_gene: .
len: 14
j_gene: TRBJ2-4
abundance: once
CDR3aa: CASSRTIAKGIQYF
CDR3nt: TGCGCCAGCAGCCGGACTATTGCGAAAGGCATTCAGTACTTC

v_gene: TRBV6-4
d_gene: .
len: 12
j_gene: TRBJ1-1
abundance: few
CDR3aa: CASSDGQSEAFF
CDR3nt: TGTGCCAGCAGTGACGGACAGTCTGAAGCTTTCTTT